The 11 T cell receptor beta chains reported below all come from one sample, sequenced in a study of a mutant IDH1 vaccine in newly diagnosed glioma (dated by TCRdb to the early 2020s). Their target antigens are unknown. The method was the immunoSEQ multiplex PCR assay. Here the immuneACCESS table is served through TCRdb, limited to in-frame sequences with V and J called. Missing clones are a known gap in these copies; in checked studies unresolved V genes cover under half, and the rest lacks a known reason. A total of roughly 57,000 clones appear in this sample, 70% to 90% of them only once. The ten biggest clones cover 1.5% to 2.5% of the sample. The time point label here, explained by the study, means: week 11, during vaccination. Each vaccine dose was 300 ug of a 20-mer mutant IDH1 peptide in Montanide, given subcutaneously with topical imiquimod. The sample consisted of PBMCs, taken from a glioma patient whose treatment included an IDH1 peptide vaccine. The receptors originated from a man in his forties or fifties with glioma.

The gene calls are TRBV5-6 and TRBJ2-5; tentatively, D is TRBD1 or TRBD2 (5 bases each). V was cut by 3 bases and J by 9 bases, with 18 bases left in between. The CDR3 has 14 residues. Germline assignment: CDR1 SGHDT and CDR2 YYEEEE. The CDR3 region has the DNA TGTGCCAGCAGCTCTATCTATGGCTTGGGGGCCCAGTACTTC. Translating gives CASSSIYGLGAQYF.

This chain links TRBV5-4 with TRBJ1-1; 8 bases are a match to TRBD1. Trimming took 3 bases from V and 0 from J; bases not matched to a gene: 1. Germline loops: CDR1 SGHNT, CDR2 YYREEE (reference sequence). This CDR3 is 14 amino acids long. The CDR3 DNA follows: TGTGCCAGCAGCTGGACAGGGATGAACACTGAAGCTTTCTTT. Encoded protein: CASSWTGMNTEAFF.

This clone was seen a few times. This chain links TRBV30 with TRBJ1-1; unclear D gene. Germline assignment: CDR1 GTSNPN and CDR2 SVGIG (reference sequence). Trimming removed 6 bases from V and 0 bases from J, with 14 bases in between. The CDR3 is made up of 14 amino acids. The CDR3 protein is CACPRKPLNTEAFF. The CDR3 nucleotides read TGTGCCTGCCCCCGCAAGCCGTTGAACACTGAAGCTTTCTTT.

The CDR3, as DNA: TGCGCCAGCAGTGGGTCCGAACTAGCGGGGGGGCCAGATACGCAGTATTTT. Its protein is CASSGSELAGGPDTQYF. V usage is TRBV10-2 and J usage is TRBJ2-3; 13 positions match TRBD2. This CDR3 contains 17 residues. V was pared by 4 bases and J by 4 bases, with 8 bases of the junction left unmatched. Germline CDR1 reads WSHSY; CDR2 reads SAAADI.

V is TRBV18 and J is TRBJ1-2, with D maybe TRBD1 (5 bases). The CDR3 length is 15 residues. V was cut by 5 bases and J by 5 bases, with 18 bases left in between. Germline loops: CDR1 KGHSH, CDR2 LQKENI. The CDR3 nucleotides are TGTGCCAGCTCATCAACGAGGGGCCGGAATTATGGCTACACCTTC. Translating it yields CASSSTRGRNYGYTF. The full variable domain, with the rest looked up from reference TRBV18 and TRBJ1-2, is NAGVMQNPRHLVRRRGQEARLRCSPMKGHSHVYWYRQLPEEGLKFMVYLQKENIIDESGMPKERFSAEFPKEGPSILRIQQVVRGDSAAYFCASSSTRGRNYGYTFGSGTRLTVV.

The chain carries TRBV25-1 and TRBJ1-1; possibly TRBD1 for D (6 bases). Germline values: CDR1 MGHDK, CDR2 SYGVNS. The CDR3 covers 13 residues. V lost 7 bases to trimming and J lost 5 bases, with 14 bases between them. The CDR3 here is CASKLQGSTEAFF. The DNA of the CDR3 is TGTGCCAGCAAGTTACAGGGAAGTACTGAAGCTTTCTTT.

The chain has TRBV7-2 and TRBJ2-7; perhaps TRBD2 as D (6 bases). The V end lost 1 base, the J end lost 2 bases, and 21 bases lay between the germline ends. The CDR3 has 18 amino acids. Germline assignment: CDR1 SGHTA and CDR2 FQGNSA. The CDR3 DNA reads TGTGCCAGCAGCTTAGTGAACGGAGGGGCGTTGGGGGCCTACGAGCAGTACTTC. Encoded protein: CASSLVNGGALGAYEQYF.

The chain couples TRBV30 to TRBJ1-2; D uncertain. This CDR3 is 12 amino acids long. The germline V gene has CDR1 GTSNPN and CDR2 SVGIG (reference sequence). Trimming pared 2 bases from V and 4 bases from J, leaving 8 bases between. CDR3 residues: CAWSIASYGYTF. CDR3 DNA sequence: TGTGCCTGGAGTATAGCGTCCTATGGCTACACCTTC.

This chain joins TRBV28 and TRBJ1-4; weak D call: TRBD1 (6 bases). CDR3 length: 14 residues. Germline-derived CDR1 and CDR2 are MDHEN and SYDVKM. V lost 6 bases to trimming and J lost 6 bases, with 14 bases between them. The DNA for the CDR3 is TGTGCCAGCAGCCCCGGACAGATTGATGAAAAACTGTTTTTT. Amino acid sequence: CASSPGQIDEKLFF.

The J gene is TRBJ1-1, the V gene TRBV18, with D perhaps matching TRBD1 (6 bases). Germline lookup yields CDR1 KGHSH and CDR2 LQKENI. The CDR3 runs 13 residues. V gave up 6 bases and J gave up 5 bases, with 13 bases separating them. This chain's CDR3 is CASSPGGRTEAFF. CDR3 bases: TGTGCCAGCTCCCCCGGGGGGCGTACTGAAGCTTTCTTT. Based on the CDR3 plus reference TRBV18 and TRBJ1-1, the full variable domain is NAGVMQNPRHLVRRRGQEARLRCSPMKGHSHVYWYRQLPEEGLKFMVYLQKENIIDESGMPKERFSAEFPKEGPSILRIQQVVRGDSAAYFCASSPGGRTEAFFGQGTRLTVV.

V gene TRBV6-5 combines with J gene TRBJ2-1, with TRBD1 matching 9 bases. Germline V gives CDR1 MNHEY, CDR2 SVGAGI. CDR3 length equals 16 residues. Trimming cost V 2 bases and J 7 bases; bases outside gene matches: 9. This CDR3 is CASSYTGTGPWNEQFF. CDR3 in DNA: TGTGCCAGCAGTTACACTGGGACAGGGCCGTGGAATGAGCAGTTCTTC.